This T cell receptor beta chain was sequenced for a study of control samples from healthy donors and cancer patients. With V trimmed by 3 bases and J by 3 bases, 6 bases remained unmatched. The germline gives CDR1 SGHDN, CDR2 FVKESK. The length of the CDR3 is 15 residues. Produced via immunoSEQ multiplex PCR; TCRdb's table is partial and in-frame only. The sample records roughly 88,000 clones, just over 90% being singletons. Sequenced input: blood. The TCR originated in a woman in her 30s in good health. The chain links TRBV14 to TRBJ2-5, with 8 bases fitting TRBD1. The CDR3, as DNA: TGTGCCAGCAGCCATAGGGACAGGTTAAAAGAGACCCAGTACTTC. The encoded protein is CASSHRDRLKETQYF.